A single sample is the source of the 30 T cell receptor beta chains below, sequenced in a study of shared clonotypes between healthy human individuals. TCRdb's copy holds only in-frame clones and misses some; the assay was immunoSEQ multiplex PCR. Of about half a million clones listed, approximately 81% are singletons. Sequencing used PBMCs. Receptors were obtained from a woman aged 40 to 49 in good health. Some clones in this sample may be carry-over from other donors' samples.

This clone has more than one count but fewer than ten. The likely explanation is a read error, given a far larger clone one base away. The chain links TRBV30 to TRBJ1-5; TRBD1 aligns across 8 bases. J gave up 14 bases and V 2 bases, and 8 bases lay outside the gene matches. Germline V lookup: CDR1 GTSNPN, CDR2 SVGIG (reference sequence). CDR3 length equals 12 residues. The CDR3: CAWSHGTGPEHF. The CDR3 DNA sequence: TGTGCCTGGAGTCACGGGACAGGCCCAGAGCATTTT.

The V call is TRBV27, the J call TRBJ2-3; a possible D gene is TRBD1 (6 bases). The CDR3 runs to 13 residues. The germline V gene encodes CDR1 MNHEY and CDR2 SMNVEV (reference sequence). The V end was cut by 6 bases, the J end by 9 bases, with 16 bases between. CDR3 region: CASRDTGKRTQYF. The CDR3 nucleotides read TGTGCCAGCAGGGATACAGGGAAAAGGACGCAGTATTTT.

The CDR3 reads CASNREGLWYEQYF. Here the CDR3 DNA reads TGTGCCAGCAATCGGGAGGGCCTATGGTACGAGCAGTACTTC. The chain carries TRBV28 and TRBJ2-7; TRBD2 aligns across 8 bases. The CDR3 loop spans 14 amino acids. The V segment lost 7 bases and the J segment 4 bases; nucleotides outside the gene matches: 9. CDR1 is MDHEN and CDR2 is SYDVKM in the germline V gene.

The rearrangement links TRBV5-1 to TRBJ1-4; 7 bases are shared with TRBD1. CDR3 length: 15 amino acids. In germline, CDR1 is SGHRS, CDR2 YFSETQ. J gave up 5 bases and V 0 bases, and 4 bases lay outside the gene matches. The chain's CDR3 is CASSLAVQGNEKLFF. The CDR3 coding sequence is TGCGCCAGCAGCTTGGCCGTACAGGGGAATGAAAAACTGTTTTTT.

J is TRBJ1-3 and V is TRBV13, with a weak D call TRBD1 (5 bases). Trimming shortened V by 2 bases and J by 4 bases, and 18 bases separated the two germline ends. In germline, CDR1 is PRHDT, CDR2 FYEKMQ (reference sequence). CDR3 size: 17 residues. The CDR3 protein is CASSLLEQGRRGNTIYF. The CDR3 DNA is TGTGCCAGCAGCTTATTGGAGCAGGGCCGTCGCGGAAACACCATATATTTT.

The rearrangement links TRBV2 to TRBJ2-1; possibly TRBD2 for D (6 bases). Trimming stripped 8 bases from V and 12 bases from J, with 20 bases between. The V gene's germline CDR1 is SNHLY and CDR2 FYNNEI. The CDR3 covers 13 residues. DNA for the CDR3: TGTGCCAGCGATGGACTATCCGGAATAGGGCAGTTCTTC. The encoded protein is CASDGLSGIGQFF.

V is TRBV5-1 and J is TRBJ2-3; D not resolved. Germline V CDR1 and CDR2: SGHRS, YFSETQ. This CDR3 is 13 amino acids long. V dropped 0 bases and J dropped 6 bases, with 8 bases sitting between them. The CDR3 bases are TGCGCCAGCAGCTTGGCTACCATCGATACGCAGTATTTT. Translation: CASSLATIDTQYF.

The V gene is TRBV4-2, the J gene TRBJ2-5, with 9 bases matching TRBD1. Germline V CDR1 and CDR2: LGHNA, YNFKEQ. The ends lost 4 bases at V and 0 bases at J; junction bases unmatched: 6. The CDR3 length is 16 residues. The DNA of the CDR3 is TGTGCCAGCAGCCTCCGGGACAGGGCTTACCAAGAGACCCAGTACTTC. Translating it yields CASSLRDRAYQETQYF.

This chain joins TRBV11-2 and TRBJ2-7; 8 positions match TRBD2. Germline V gene data show CDR1 as SGHAT and CDR2 as FQNNGV. V lost 3 bases and J lost 7; bases outside the gene matches: 5. The CDR3 length is 13 residues. The CDR3 DNA reads TGTGCCAGCAGCTTCAGCGGGAGTGGGGAGCAGTACTTC. Translation gives CASSFSGSGEQYF.

Only a few counts were recorded for this clone. The gene calls are TRBV5-6 and TRBJ1-2; D is ambiguous. Trimming took off 4 bases at V and 2 bases at J, with 15 bases between the two ends. Per the germline V gene, CDR1 is SGHDT and CDR2 is YYEEEE. This CDR3 comprises 15 residues. DNA of the CDR3: TGTGCCAGCAGCAGCCGACAAACTTTGAACTATGGCTACACCTTC. This translates into CASSSRQTLNYGYTF. The full variable domain, in which reference TRBV5-6 and TRBJ1-2 provide the parts outside the CDR3, is DAGVTQSPTHLIKTRGQQVTLRCSPKSGHDTVSWYQQALGQGPQFIFQYYEEEERQRGNFPDRFSGHQFPNYSSELNVNALLLGDSALYLCASSSRQTLNYGYTFGSGTRLTVV.

A word on this clone: The junction differs from germline at one of its ends, possibly a read error. The chain uses TRBV2 and TRBJ2-6, with D perhaps TRBD1 (6 bases). Germline V gives CDR1 SNHLY, CDR2 FYNNEI. The CDR3 is made up of 17 amino acids. In nucleotides, the CDR3 is TGTGCCAGCAGCTGCTCCAGGGGAAAGACTGGGGCCAACGCCCTGACTTTC. Protein product: CASSCSRGKTGANALTF. Based on the CDR3 plus reference TRBV2 and TRBJ2-6, the full variable domain is EPEVTQTPSHQVTQMGQEVILRCVPISNHLYFYWYRQILGQKVEFLVSFYNNEISEKSEIFDDQFSVERPDGSNFTLKIRSTKLEDSAMYFCASSCSRGKTGANALTFGAGSRLTVL.

This sequence joins TRBV11-2 and TRBJ1-2; D is unclear. This CDR3 has 15 residues. Trimming cost V 4 bases and J 0 bases, with 12 bases left between them. Germline CDR1 is SGHAT and CDR2 is FQNNGV. The CDR3 sequence is CASSSRHPTNYGYTF. CDR3 nucleotide sequence: TGTGCCAGCAGCTCGAGACACCCTACTAACTATGGCTACACCTTC.

CDR3 region: CASSLNADTGELFF. CDR3 coding DNA: TGTGCCAGCAGCTTGAATGCTGACACCGGGGAGCTGTTTTTT. This rearrangement joins TRBV5-4 to TRBJ2-2; D gene uncertain. The CDR3 covers 14 residues. CDR1 and CDR2 (germline): SGHNT, YYREEE (reference sequence). The germline V and J ends were trimmed by 1 base and 3 bases, with 7 bases remaining between them.

Concerning this clone: Since a far larger clone is one base different, this is likely a read error. The rearrangement uses TRBV5-1 and TRBJ1-1, with D possibly TRBD1 on 6 matching bases. The CDR3 has 14 residues. Germline CDR1 is SGHRS and CDR2 is YFSETQ. The CDR3 nucleotides read TGCGCCAGCAGGTTATCAGGGGCAGAAACTGAATCTTTCTTT. Protein: CASRLSGAETESFF.

This chain links TRBV9 with TRBJ2-7; 9 nucleotides align to TRBD2. The CDR3 length is 15 residues. Germline CDR1 is SGDLS and CDR2 is YYNGEE. After removal of 4 bases from V and 2 bases from J, the junction contained 7 bases not matched to a gene. CDR3 protein: CASSSGTSLPYEQYF. The CDR3, as DNA: TGTGCCAGCAGCTCCGGGACTAGCCTTCCCTACGAGCAGTACTTC.

This clone was seen just once. A far larger clone is one base from this, pointing to a likely read error. The gene calls are TRBV5-1 and TRBJ1-2; maybe TRBD1 (5 bases). Looked up from germline, CDR1 is SGHRS and CDR2 is YFSETQ. The CDR3 is 14 amino acids. The CDR3 sequence is CASSLQDPNYGHTF. The CDR3, as DNA: TGCGCCAGCAGCTTACAGGATCCTAACTATGGCCACACCTTC.

V usage is TRBV4-3 and J usage is TRBJ2-3, with TRBD1 matching over 9 bases. V was clipped by 4 bases and J by 6 bases; unmatched bases: 11. The germline gives CDR1 LGHNA, CDR2 YSLEER. The length of the CDR3 is 16 residues. CDR3 nucleotides: TGCGCCAGCAGCCCCGGGACAGGGAGGGTGGTGGATACGCAGTATTTT. This translates into CASSPGTGRVVDTQYF.

As concerns this clone: This probably arose from a read error, given a far larger clone one base away. The chain uses TRBV10-3 and TRBJ2-2, with a weak D call TRBD1 (5 bases). The CDR3 has 15 amino acids. Trimming left V 8 bases short and J 2 bases short, with 15 bases between. CDR1 and CDR2 (germline): ENHRY, SYGVKD. The CDR3 here is CAIRGVGHNTGELFF. In nucleotides, the CDR3 is TGTGCCATCCGTGGGGTAGGACATAACACCGGGGAGCTGTTTTTT.

This clone turned up a few times. The chain couples TRBV28 to TRBJ2-7; 8 nucleotides align to TRBD1. Germline CDR1 MDHEN, CDR2 SYDVKM. J lost 5 bases, V lost 0 bases, and 3 bases had no gene match. CDR3 length equals 14 residues. The CDR3 reads CASSLWQGANEQYF. In DNA, the CDR3 is TGTGCCAGCAGTTTATGGCAGGGGGCCAACGAGCAGTACTTC.

This clone showed up just a few times. The chain joins TRBV7-9 to TRBJ2-1; D assignment may be TRBD1 or TRBD2 (5 bases each). V lost 5 bases and J 5 bases, leaving 13 bases between the germline ends. This CDR3 spans 14 amino acids. In germline, CDR1 is SEHNR, CDR2 FQNEAQ (reference sequence). The CDR3 protein is CASSLPGTHNEQFF. The CDR3 DNA reads as TGTGCCAGCAGCCTGCCCGGGACCCACAATGAGCAGTTCTTC.

This chain links TRBV28 with TRBJ2-1; 11 positions agree with TRBD2. V lost 4 bases and J lost 5; bases outside the gene matches: 4. This CDR3 has 15 residues. Germline V gene lookup returns CDR1 MDHEN and CDR2 SYDVKM. CDR3 loop: CASSSTSGKNNEQFF. The CDR3 nucleotides read TGTGCCAGCAGTTCGACTAGCGGGAAGAACAATGAGCAGTTCTTC.

This clone was seen more than once but under ten times. This sequence joins TRBV6-6 and TRBJ1-1; no firm D call. Germline loops: CDR1 MNHNY, CDR2 SVGAGI (reference sequence). The CDR3 is 15 amino acids. With 6 bases removed from V and 3 bases from J, the gap between germline ends came to 17 bases. The CDR3 DNA reads as TGTGCCAGCAGGACCCACCAGGTGGCCCACACTGAAGCTTTCTTT. Its protein is CASRTHQVAHTEAFF.

The table lists this clone with many counts. Other DNA variants within this sample encode the same CDR3. The V and J genes are TRBV6-6 and TRBJ1-1; no reliable D call. V was cut by 6 bases and J by 10 bases, with 21 bases left in between. CDR1 MNHNY and CDR2 SVGAGI come from the germline V gene (reference sequence). This CDR3 is built from 14 residues. The CDR3 loop is CASSPPGAGLGAFF. In DNA form, the CDR3 reads TGTGCCAGCAGCCCCCCGGGTGCAGGCCTCGGAGCTTTCTTT.

V and J are TRBV2 and TRBJ2-7; 8 bases are shared with TRBD2. The CDR3 consists of 15 residues. Germline V gives CDR1 SNHLY, CDR2 FYNNEI. V was pared by 6 bases and J by 0 bases, with 7 bases of the junction left unmatched. This CDR3 reads CASRKAGTSSYEQYF. The CDR3 nucleotides are TGTGCCAGCAGAAAGGCCGGGACTAGCTCCTACGAGCAGTACTTC.

This chain connects TRBV5-1 to TRBJ2-2; no reliable D call. The CDR3 covers 15 residues. Germline assignment: CDR1 SGHRS and CDR2 YFSETQ. Trimming removed 4 bases from V and 2 bases from J, with 12 bases in between. The CDR3, as DNA: TGCGCCAGCAGCCGGCGGCAGACTAACACCGGGGAGCTGTTTTTT. This codes for CASSRRQTNTGELFF. Together with reference TRBV5-1 and TRBJ2-2, the CDR3 gives the full variable domain: KAGVTQTPRYLIKTRGQQVTLSCSPISGHRSVSWYQQTPGQGLQFLFEYFSETQRNKGNFPGRFSGRQFSNSRSEMNVSTLELGDSALYLCASSRRQTNTGELFFGEGSRLTVL.

This sequence joins TRBV4-1 and TRBJ2-7; 8 nucleotides align to TRBD1. CDR3 size: 17 residues. The V gene's germline CDR1 is MGHRA and CDR2 YSYEKL. The ends lost 2 bases at V and 2 bases at J; junction bases unmatched: 11. CDR3 region: CASSQRPSGGQPYEQYF. In nucleotides, the CDR3 is TGCGCCAGCAGCCAAAGACCGTCAGGGGGCCAACCCTACGAGCAGTACTTC.

A word on this clone: A far bigger clonotype differs at one base, so this is likely a read error. The V gene is TRBV5-1, the J gene TRBJ1-2; no definite D call. The CDR3 sequence is 13 residues long. Germline assignment: CDR1 SGHRS and CDR2 YFSETQ. V was shortened by 0 bases and J by 6 bases, with 9 bases between the two germline ends. CDR3 nucleotide sequence: TGCGCCAGCAGCTTGGCGGACGGCCATGGCTACACCTTC. This codes for CASSLADGHGYTF.

To note about this clone: This same CDR3 is encoded by further DNA sequences in the sample. The chain couples TRBV7-9 to TRBJ2-1, with 7 bases aligning to TRBD1. The trim removed 5 bases at V and 6 bases at J, leaving 4 bases unmatched. Germline loops: CDR1 SEHNR, CDR2 FQNEAQ (reference sequence). The length of the CDR3 is 13 residues. The CDR3 protein is CASSPRDSNEQFF. CDR3 coding DNA: TGTGCCAGCAGCCCAAGGGACAGCAATGAGCAGTTCTTC.

Only a few counts were recorded for this clone. CDR3 nucleotide sequence: TGTGCCAGTAGTCCTCGCGAGCGGGATAATATGAATGAGCAGTTCTTC. Its protein is CASSPRERDNMNEQFF. The chain recombines TRBV19 with TRBJ2-1, with 7 bases fitting TRBD2. This CDR3 comprises 16 residues. The trim removed 5 bases at V and 7 bases at J, leaving 14 bases unmatched. Germline values: CDR1 LNHDA, CDR2 SQIVND (reference sequence).

Worth noting for this clone: With a far larger clone one base away, a read error is the likely cause. The chain has TRBV2 and TRBJ1-4, with a tentative D call TRBD1 (5 bases). The germline V gene has CDR1 SNHLY and CDR2 FYNNEI. V dropped 7 bases and J dropped 7 bases, with 13 bases sitting between them. This CDR3 is 13 amino acids long. CDR3 in DNA: TGTGCCAGCAACCAGGGAGGGGCTGAAAAACTGTTTTTT. As protein: CASNQGGAEKLFF. The entire variable domain, with the rest obtained from reference TRBV2 and TRBJ1-4, is as follows: EPEVTQTPSHQVTQMGQEVILRCVPISNHLYFYWYRQILGQKVEFLVSFYNNEISEKSEIFDDQFSVERPDGSNFTLKIRSTKLEDSAMYFCASNQGGAEKLFFGSGTQLSVL.